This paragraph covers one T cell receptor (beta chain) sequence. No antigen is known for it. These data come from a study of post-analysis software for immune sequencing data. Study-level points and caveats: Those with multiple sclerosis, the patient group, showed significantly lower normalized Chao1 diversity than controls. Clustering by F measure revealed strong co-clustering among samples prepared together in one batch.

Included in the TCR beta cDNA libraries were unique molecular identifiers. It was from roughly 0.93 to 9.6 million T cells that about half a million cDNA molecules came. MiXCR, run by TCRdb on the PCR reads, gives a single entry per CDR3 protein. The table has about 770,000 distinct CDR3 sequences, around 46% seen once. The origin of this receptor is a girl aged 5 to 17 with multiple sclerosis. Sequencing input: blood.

The CDR3 DNA reads as TGTGCCAGCAGCCAACACCAGGGACAGGGCGCTGAAGCTTTCTTT. This encodes CASSQHQGQGAEAFF. V usage is TRBV7-8 and J usage is TRBJ1-1, with 9 bases aligning to TRBD1. The CDR3 runs to 15 residues. Trimming took 5 bases from V and 6 from J; bases not matched to a gene: 10. From germline, CDR1 is SGHVS and CDR2 FQNEAQ.